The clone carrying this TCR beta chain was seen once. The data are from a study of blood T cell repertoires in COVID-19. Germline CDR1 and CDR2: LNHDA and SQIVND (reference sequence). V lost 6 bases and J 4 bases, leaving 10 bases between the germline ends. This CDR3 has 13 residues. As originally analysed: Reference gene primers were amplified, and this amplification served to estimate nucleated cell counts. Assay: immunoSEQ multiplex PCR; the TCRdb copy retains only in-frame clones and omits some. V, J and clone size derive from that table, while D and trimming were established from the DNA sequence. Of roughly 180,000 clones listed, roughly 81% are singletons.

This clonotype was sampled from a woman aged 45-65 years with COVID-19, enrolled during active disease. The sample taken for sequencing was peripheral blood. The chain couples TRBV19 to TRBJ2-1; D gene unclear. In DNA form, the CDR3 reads TGTGCCAGTAGACAAACAGAGTACAATGAGCAGTTCTTC. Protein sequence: CASRQTEYNEQFF. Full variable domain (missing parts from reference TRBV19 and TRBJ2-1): DGGITQSPKYLFRKEGQNVTLSCEQNLNHDAMYWYRQDPGQGLRLIYYSQIVNDFQKGDIAEGYSVSREKKESFPLTVTSAQKNPTAFYLCASRQTEYNEQFFGPGTRLTVL.